The 14 T cell receptor beta chains in this list originate from one sample, sequenced in a study of neurological immune-mediated disorders (dated by TCRdb to between 2018 and 2021). The receptor library was made with 5' RACE. The instrument was an Illumina HiSeq 2500. Using fastp at Q25 and MiXCR, TCRdb reprocessed the public reads and kept productive beta chains. Entries are consolidated by CDR3 protein sequence, retaining the most common genes and DNA. This sample holds about 55,000 distinct CDR3 sequences; less than 5% were observed only once. The ten largest clonotypes hold 2.9% of the sample. Material for sequencing was PBMCs. These receptors were taken from a man aged 45-65 years with multiple sclerosis.

This clonotype has ten or more counts. The V call is TRBV9, the J call TRBJ1-1; the D is unclear. Germline-derived CDR1 and CDR2 are SGDLS and YYNGEE. This CDR3 comprises 14 residues. V lost 2 bases, J lost 3 bases, and 11 bases lay in between. CDR3 DNA sequence: TGTGCCAGCAGCGTGGGCCCCGGGGACACTGAAGCTTTCTTT. The encoded protein is CASSVGPGDTEAFF. Drawing the rest from reference TRBV9 and TRBJ1-1, the complete variable domain is DSGVTQTPKHLITATGQRVTLRCSPRSGDLSVYWYQQSLDQGLQFLIQYYNGEERAKGNILERFSAQQFPDLHSELNLSSLELGDSALYFCASSVGPGDTEAFFGQGTRLTVV.

This chain uses TRBV5-6 with TRBJ1-4, with unresolved D. This CDR3 has 14 amino acids. V was clipped by 3 bases and J by 6 bases, with 12 bases between them. Germline values: CDR1 SGHDT, CDR2 YYEEEE. This chain's CDR3 is CASSSGKRYEKLFF. The CDR3 nucleotides are TGTGCCAGCAGCTCCGGAAAACGATATGAAAAACTGTTTTTT.

This clonotype was seen many times. This rearrangement joins TRBV2 to TRBJ1-1; D perhaps matches TRBD1 (5 bases). CDR1 is SNHLY and CDR2 is FYNNEI in the germline V gene. The CDR3 is made up of 16 amino acids. V lost 6 bases and J lost 4, with 21 bases in between. For the CDR3, the DNA is TGTGCCAGCAGCCAACGGAAGCAACCGGGGGGCACTGAAGCTTTCTTT. The encoded protein is CASSQRKQPGGTEAFF. The variable domain in full, completed from reference TRBV2 and TRBJ1-1, reads EPEVTQTPSHQVTQMGQEVILRCVPISNHLYFYWYRQILGQKVEFLVSFYNNEISEKSEIFDDQFSVERPDGSNFTLKIRSTKLEDSAMYFCASSQRKQPGGTEAFFGQGTRLTVV.

This clonotype was detected ten times or more. V is TRBV4-1 and J is TRBJ1-1; D uncertain. Between the trimmed V and J ends, which lost 1 base and 0 bases, there was a span of 12 bases. This CDR3 contains 16 residues. Germline values: CDR1 MGHRA, CDR2 YSYEKL. The CDR3 nucleotides are TGCGCCAGCAGCCAAGGGAGGGTCCCCATGAACACTGAAGCTTTCTTT. It codes for CASSQGRVPMNTEAFF.

This clonotype was observed at least ten times. The J gene is TRBJ1-3, the V gene TRBV7-8; no firm D call. CDR1 and CDR2 (germline): SGHVS, FQNEAQ. The V gene lost 0 bases and the J gene lost 0 bases, with 9 bases spanning the gap. This CDR3 comprises 16 residues. CDR3: CASSLAGSSSGNTIYF. CDR3 sequence (DNA): TGTGCCAGCAGCTTAGCGGGCAGCAGCTCTGGAAACACCATATATTTT.

This clonotype came up many times. The chain combines TRBV12-3 or TRBV12-4 with TRBJ1-6, with 7 bases identical to TRBD1. After removal of 6 bases from V and 11 bases from J, the junction contained 10 bases not matched to a gene. This CDR3 contains 14 residues. CDR3 sequence reads: CASRVRGQGAPLHF. CDR3 sequence (DNA): TGTGCCAGCAGAGTACGCGGCCAGGGGGCACCCCTCCACTTT.

This clonotype was recorded at least ten times. This sequence joins TRBV20-1 and TRBJ2-5; 9 nucleotides agree with TRBD1. CDR3 length: 15 residues. In germline, CDR1 is DFQATT, CDR2 SNEGSKA (reference sequence). Trimming took 5 bases from V and 5 from J; bases not matched to a gene: 12. CDR3 in amino acids: CSARPMGTGSETQYF. The DNA for the CDR3 is TGCAGTGCTCGTCCGATGGGGACAGGGTCTGAGACCCAGTACTTC.

This clonotype was observed many times. This chain links TRBV6-6 with TRBJ2-7; possible D gene TRBD1, 7 bases. Germline CDR1 is MNHNY and CDR2 is SVGAGI (reference sequence). The CDR3 contains 14 residues. Trimming took 7 bases from V and 2 from J, leaving 15 bases between them. In DNA form, the CDR3 reads TGTGCCAGCACCCAAGACAGGGAGGCCTACGAGCAGTACTTC. Amino acids: CASTQDREAYEQYF.

This clonotype has a count of ten or more. J is TRBJ2-7 and V is TRBV18, with D perhaps TRBD2 (5 bases). This CDR3 spans 13 amino acids. Per germline, CDR1 KGHSH and CDR2 LQKENI. Trimming stripped 2 bases from V and 6 bases from J, with 11 bases between. The CDR3 DNA is TGTGCCAGCTCACCAAAGGGTGAGGGCGAGCAGTACTTC. The encoded protein is CASSPKGEGEQYF.

This chain uses TRBV7-2 with TRBJ2-5; D is unresolved. V gave up 2 bases and J gave up 4 bases, with 8 bases separating them. The CDR3 contains 13 residues. Germline V lookup: CDR1 SGHTA, CDR2 FQGNSA. The CDR3 bases are TGTGCCAGCAGCTTAAGCCAAGGAGAGACCCAGTACTTC. Amino acids: CASSLSQGETQYF.

At least ten counts were recorded for this clonotype. Written as DNA, the CDR3 is TGTGCCAGCAGTTACTTCGCCCCCTGGCGGGTTCGCACAGATACGCAGTATTTT. It yields the protein CASSYFAPWRVRTDTQYF. The chain links TRBV6-6 to TRBJ2-3, with D possibly matching TRBD2 (5 bases). Per germline, CDR1 MNHNY and CDR2 SVGAGI (reference sequence). Deletions cut 1 base from V and 1 base from J, with 18 bases between. This CDR3 contains 18 residues.

As regards this clonotype: This may be a read error, as it is one base from a much larger clone. A read error is likely, as this CDR3 ends without the conserved phenylalanine or tryptophan. J is TRBJ2-7 and V is TRBV10-3; a possible D gene is TRBD2 (6 bases). Trimming removed 10 bases at V and 5 bases at J, with 15 bases between. This CDR3 has 12 amino acids. CDR1 is ENHRY and CDR2 is SYGVKD in the germline V gene. The CDR3 spells CATKLAGDEQYI. CDR3 DNA: TGTGCCACAAAACTAGCTGGGGACGAGCAGTACATC.

This clonotype was seen repeatedly, ten times or more. The chain combines TRBV5-1 with TRBJ2-5; 7 nucleotides agree with TRBD1. Trimming cost V 6 bases and J 5 bases; bases outside gene matches: 7. Germline CDR1 SGHRS, CDR2 YFSETQ. CDR3 size: 13 residues. The CDR3 DNA sequence: TGCGCCAGCACAGGGGGTGGCAGCGAGACCCAGTACTTC. This sequence encodes CASTGGGSETQYF.

A note on this clonotype: One end of the junction does not line up with germline, which may come from a read error. The V gene is TRBV3-1, the J gene TRBJ1-6; D possibly corresponds to TRBD1 (6 bases). This CDR3 contains 15 residues. The germline gives CDR1 LGHDT, CDR2 YNNKEL (reference sequence). CDR3 nucleotides: TGTGCCAGCAGCCCCGGACAGCCGCAGAATTCACCCCTCAACTTT. It yields the protein CASSPGQPQNSPLNF. Complete variable domain (other parts from reference TRBV3-1 and TRBJ1-6): DTAVSQTPKYLVTQMGNDKSIKCEQNLGHDTMYWYKQDSKKFLKIMFSYNNKELIINETVPNRFSPKSPDKAHLNLHINSLELGDSAVYFCASSPGQPQNSPLNFGNGTRLTVT.